This record looks at one TCR beta chain sequence and its context. The antigen remains undetermined. The data belong to a study of blood T cells in healthy people across ages. Study findings and constraints: A strong correlation was seen between TCR beta diversity and naive T cell percentage.

V dropped 5 bases and J dropped 8 bases, with 13 bases sitting between them. The germline CDR1 and CDR2 sequences are MDHEN and SYDVKM. This CDR3 is built from 13 residues. Together with a sample-barcoded 5' primer, a J-beta primer mix was included in a second PCR lasting roughly 6 to 12 cycles. Sequencing recovered at least 2.5 million CDR3-containing paired-end reads from each sample. TCRdb fed the 5' RACE reads into MiXCR, producing one record per CDR3 protein. The repertoire holds approximately 1,000,000 distinct CDR3 sequences, with 45% as singletons. This sequence joins TRBV28 and TRBJ2-1; D ambiguous. The TCR originated in an older woman in good health. Sequences were obtained from blood. As DNA, the CDR3 is TGTGCCAGCAGTCCATCCGCAGGCGATGAGCAGTTCTTC. The encoded protein is CASSPSAGDEQFF.